These T cell receptor beta chains were read from a single sample in a study of blood T cell repertoires in COVID-19. Here immunoSEQ multiplex PCR was the method, and the copy in TCRdb shows in-frame clones only, minus some. This sample has roughly 260,000 clones; around nine tenths occur once, and the top ten carry 2% to 2.5%. Sample: peripheral blood. The receptors were sampled from a woman aged 40 to 50 who had recovered from COVID-19. CDR3s include the opening cysteine and the closing phenylalanine or tryptophan. A D gene is named only where the DNA matches it firmly. Clone size, where shown, is once, few, many, or a class for clones that have expanded.

V,J,size,D,length,CDR3
TRBV7-2,TRBJ1-1,few,TRBD1,15,CASSLLTGRSTEAFF
TRBV5-4,TRBJ1-2,few,NA,13,CASSLAEGGGYTF
TRBV10-3,TRBJ2-7,NA,NA,13,CAISESKRDEQYF
TRBV28,TRBJ2-7,NA,TRBD2,14,CASSWGLVGYEQYF
TRBV5-1,TRBJ2-6,NA,TRBD1,18,CASSLDGTGLAGANVLTF
TRBV4-2,TRBJ1-6,NA,NA,13,CASSQTENSPLHF
TRBV4-1,TRBJ2-4,NA,TRBD1,17,CASSQGTGILAKNIQYF
TRBV11-2,TRBJ1-2,NA,TRBD1,16,CASSDTRGRQGYGYTF
TRBV10-3,TRBJ2-7,NA,NA,15,CAISVGGGVTYEQYF
TRBV28,TRBJ1-5,NA,NA,15,CASSLASGSNQPQHF
TRBV6-5,TRBJ2-1,NA,TRBD2,16,CASSYSSGVTYNEQFF
TRBV5-1,TRBJ1-2,NA,TRBD1,14,CASSVQGAGYGYTF
TRBV5-1,TRBJ2-5,NA,NA,12,CASSLSLETQYF
TRBV5-4,TRBJ2-7,NA,NA,13,CASSTGNNYEQYF
TRBV11-1,TRBJ2-7,NA,NA,14,CASSPGAALYEQYF
TRBV7-2,TRBJ2-3,NA,TRBD2,18,CASSLTGTSGGAGDTQYF
TRBV6-6,TRBJ2-7,NA,TRBD2,15,CASTHGSGSSYEQYF
TRBV9,TRBJ1-2,NA,TRBD1,15,CASSVAGQGYYGYTF
TRBV4-3,TRBJ2-3,NA,TRBD1,14,CASSRQGHTDTQYF
TRBV7-8,TRBJ1-5,NA,NA,17,CASSSEELARSNQPQHF
TRBV19,TRBJ1-5,NA,TRBD1,17,CASSRDRGVNSNQPQHF
TRBV24-1,TRBJ2-3,NA,TRBD2,16,CATSVPTSSPRDTQYF
TRBV30,TRBJ2-3,once,NA,15,CAWSRRGALTDTQYF
TRBV18,TRBJ2-4,NA,TRBD1,15,CASSPPGDRAGIQYF
TRBV27,TRBJ1-2,NA,NA,13,CASSKREGYGYTF
TRBV7-2,TRBJ2-5,NA,NA,13,CASSVRRKETQYF
TRBV5-1,TRBJ2-5,NA,TRBD1,16,CASSLGGQGNQETQYF
TRBV4-3,TRBJ1-5,NA,NA,15,CASSQDGQGNQPQHF
TRBV2,TRBJ2-2,NA,TRBD2,16,CASSGGSGANTGELFF
TRBV28,TRBJ1-1,NA,NA,13,CASSLGANTEAFF
TRBV11-3,TRBJ2-1,NA,NA,15,CASSLGGHGNNEQFF
TRBV6-1,TRBJ2-7,NA,NA,17,CASSEVVRFGISYEQYF
TRBV6-2/TRBV6-3,TRBJ2-7,NA,TRBD2,18,CASSYGGGTSGRLFEQYF
TRBV28,TRBJ1-2,once,TRBD1,14,CASSPPRDRGSYTF
TRBV7-2,TRBJ2-1,NA,TRBD2,16,CASSQPQLAGGFEQFF
TRBV19,TRBJ2-5,NA,TRBD1,15,CASSIATGGKGTQYF
TRBV24-1,TRBJ2-7,once,NA,17,CATSDDQGKLRRDEQYF
TRBV7-2,TRBJ2-5,NA,NA,14,CASSLARRSETQYF
TRBV9,TRBJ2-5,NA,TRBD2,16,CASSVRSGDFQETQYF
TRBV20-1,TRBJ2-7,NA,TRBD1,16,CSASDIPGQGSSEQYF
TRBV19,TRBJ1-4,NA,NA,15,CASSIMRSTNEKLFF
TRBV7-3,TRBJ2-1,NA,TRBD2,16,CASSLAAGGGTNEQFF
TRBV7-9,TRBJ2-1,NA,NA,13,CASSLDQRGEQFF
TRBV4-2,TRBJ2-1,NA,NA,16,CASSQERGYSDNEQFF
TRBV6-1,TRBJ1-2,NA,TRBD1,14,CASSEHTGDYGYTF
TRBV12-3/TRBV12-4,TRBJ1-4,NA,TRBD1,12,CASSLNRGELFF